A selection of T cell receptor beta chains follows, all from one sample in a study of blood T cell repertoires in COVID-19. The data were produced by immunoSEQ multiplex PCR, yet TCRdb's version contains in-frame clones alone and is incomplete. In the table there are 180,000 or so clones, around nine tenths of which are singletons. Input material: peripheral blood. The source of these receptors is a man aged 40-49 years with acute or convalescent COVID-19. The CDR3 runs from the conserved cysteine through the conserved F or W. The order of the fields is D gene, V gene, J gene, clone size, CDR3 DNA, CDR3 protein. D genes are given only for firm matches. Size is omitted from some rows. Given values are once, few, many or a class for expanded clones.

D: TRBD1
V: TRBV18
J: TRBJ1-2
size: .
DNA: TGTGCCAGCTCACCTCAAGACAGGGTAAACTATGGCTACACCTTC
CDR3: CASSPQDRVNYGYTF

D: .
V: TRBV19
J: TRBJ2-2
size: .
DNA: TGTGCCAGTAGTACCCCTAGCGTATGGACCGGGGAGCTGTTTTTT
CDR3: CASSTPSVWTGELFF

D: TRBD2
V: TRBV7-3
J: TRBJ2-3
size: .
DNA: TGTGCCAGCAGCAGGACTAGCGGACCCACAGATACGCAGTATTTT
CDR3: CASSRTSGPTDTQYF

D: .
V: TRBV5-8
J: TRBJ1-1
size: few
DNA: TGTGCCAGCAGCTTGGGGACAAGGGTTATGAACACTGAAGCTTTCTTT
CDR3: CASSLGTRVMNTEAFF

D: TRBD1
V: TRBV6-4
J: TRBJ1-2
size: .
DNA: TGTGCCAGCAGTGAGTCCACAGGGGTTAACTATGGCTACACCTTC
CDR3: CASSESTGVNYGYTF

D: .
V: TRBV7-2
J: TRBJ1-2
size: .
DNA: TGTGCCAGCAGCCCCTGGGGGGTCGGCTACACCTTC
CDR3: CASSPWGVGYTF

D: TRBD1
V: TRBV5-1
J: TRBJ2-2
size: .
DNA: TGCGCCAGCAGCCCGGGGACAGGGTACACCGGGGAGCTGTTTTTT
CDR3: CASSPGTGYTGELFF

D: .
V: TRBV5-1
J: TRBJ1-6
size: .
DNA: TGCGCCAGCAGCTCGCAAGGACAGACTAATTCACCCCTCCACTTT
CDR3: CASSSQGQTNSPLHF

D: TRBD1
V: TRBV5-1
J: TRBJ2-7
size: few
DNA: TGCGCCAGCAGCCTGGCTCAGGGGGCCTACGACTCTTTCGAGCAGTACTTC
CDR3: CASSLAQGAYDSFEQYF

D: .
V: TRBV5-4
J: TRBJ2-2
size: .
DNA: TGTGCCAGCAGCTTGGTTGAGTACACCGGGGAGCTGTTTTTT
CDR3: CASSLVEYTGELFF

D: TRBD1
V: TRBV10-3
J: TRBJ1-5
size: .
DNA: TGTGCCATCAGTGAGTCCGACAGGGGGCGTGGGCCCCAGCATTTT
CDR3: CAISESDRGRGPQHF

D: TRBD1
V: TRBV6-6
J: TRBJ1-2
size: .
DNA: TGTGCCAGCAGTCCAGGGGGCGAACAAGCCTATGGCTACACCTTC
CDR3: CASSPGGEQAYGYTF

D: TRBD2
V: TRBV18
J: TRBJ2-7
size: .
DNA: TGTGCCAGCTCACTTAAGCGGGGAGTGATCTACGAGCAGTACTTC
CDR3: CASSLKRGVIYEQYF

D: .
V: TRBV5-1
J: TRBJ1-4
size: .
DNA: TGCGCCTCGGCCGGAGGGGCGGGTGAAAAACTGTTTTTT
CDR3: CASAGGAGEKLFF

D: .
V: TRBV30
J: TRBJ2-7
size: .
DNA: TGTGCCTGGACCGGGGGGCAGTCCTTGAAGTACTTC
CDR3: CAWTGGQSLKYF

D: .
V: TRBV19
J: TRBJ1-5
size: once
DNA: TGTGCCAGTACCCCCCGGGCGGGAGGGGTCCAGCCCCAGCATTTT
CDR3: CASTPRAGGVQPQHF

D: .
V: TRBV20-1
J: TRBJ1-1
size: .
DNA: TGCAGTGCTAGTCAGGGGCGGGTCACTGAAGCTTTCTTT
CDR3: CSASQGRVTEAFF

D: .
V: TRBV5-1
J: TRBJ1-6
size: .
DNA: TGCGCCAGCAGCTTGGGAGGAGATAATTCACCCCTCCACTTT
CDR3: CASSLGGDNSPLHF

D: TRBD2
V: TRBV5-6
J: TRBJ2-3
size: .
DNA: TGTGCCAGCAGCCGTCGCGGGGGGGTGAGCACAGATACGCAGTATTTT
CDR3: CASSRRGGVSTDTQYF

D: .
V: TRBV28
J: TRBJ1-1
size: .
DNA: TGTGCCAGCGTCTCCACGGGGATGAACACTGAAGCTTTCTTT
CDR3: CASVSTGMNTEAFF

D: TRBD1
V: TRBV30
J: TRBJ2-7
size: .
DNA: TGTGCCTGGAGTGCGATCGAGGCCGGGACAGCGTACTTC
CDR3: CAWSAIEAGTAYF

D: TRBD2
V: TRBV4-1
J: TRBJ2-7
size: .
DNA: TGCGCCAGCAGCCAAGAGGCGGGACTAGCCCACTACGAGCAGTACTTC
CDR3: CASSQEAGLAHYEQYF

D: .
V: TRBV7-2
J: TRBJ1-2
size: .
DNA: TGTGCCAGCAGCCAGATGATCCGGGATACGAGCTACACCTTC
CDR3: CASSQMIRDTSYTF

D: TRBD1
V: TRBV18
J: TRBJ1-2
size: .
DNA: TGTGCCAGCTCCTCGGGACAGACGGTGTATGGCTACACCTTC
CDR3: CASSSGQTVYGYTF

D: TRBD1
V: TRBV15
J: TRBJ1-2
size: .
DNA: TGTGCCACCAGCAAAGCCTCGACAGGGAACTATGGCTACACCTTC
CDR3: CATSKASTGNYGYTF

D: .
V: TRBV4-2
J: TRBJ1-2
size: once
DNA: TGTGCCAGCAGCCAAGATGCAACAGGGTTAAACTATGGCTACACCTTC
CDR3: CASSQDATGLNYGYTF

D: TRBD1
V: TRBV2
J: TRBJ1-5
size: .
DNA: TGTGCCAGCAGTTTAGGACAGGGATCCAATCAGCCCCAGCATTTT
CDR3: CASSLGQGSNQPQHF

D: .
V: TRBV3-1/TRBV3-2
J: TRBJ1-3
size: .
DNA: TGTGCCAGCACCCGGAGGGCTGGAAACACCATATATTTT
CDR3: CASTRRAGNTIYF

D: TRBD1
V: TRBV15
J: TRBJ2-2
size: .
DNA: TGTGCCACCAGCAGAAAAGGACAGGGCAAGAACACCGGGGAGCTGTTTTTT
CDR3: CATSRKGQGKNTGELFF

D: TRBD1
V: TRBV7-3
J: TRBJ1-6
size: .
DNA: TGTGCCAGCAGCTCCTCGGCAGGGGGTAGTTCACCCCTCCACTTT
CDR3: CASSSSAGGSSPLHF

D: .
V: TRBV9
J: TRBJ2-3
size: .
DNA: TGTGCCAGCAGCTCCCTTGGGCGGGGCGGAGATACGCAGTATTTT
CDR3: CASSSLGRGGDTQYF

D: TRBD1
V: TRBV7-9
J: TRBJ2-7
size: .
DNA: TGTGCCAGCAGCGGGGACAGCCACGAGCAGTACTTC
CDR3: CASSGDSHEQYF

D: TRBD2
V: TRBV7-2
J: TRBJ2-1
size: .
DNA: TGTGCCAGCAGCTTGATGGGGGGGGCCTACAATGAGCAGTTCTTC
CDR3: CASSLMGGAYNEQFF

D: .
V: TRBV20-1
J: TRBJ2-7
size: .
DNA: TGCAGTGCCGGGGGCTACGAGCAGTACTTC
CDR3: CSAGGYEQYF